Given below is one T cell receptor (beta chain) in context. This sample is part of a study of blood T cell repertoires in COVID-19. Study-wide background: Sites across the United States, Italy and Spain contributed samples from acute and convalescent COVID-19. Nucleic acid was either cDNA or gDNA, and it came from T cells, B-cell-depleted T cells, or PBMCs.

The V end was cut by 7 bases, the J end by 1 base, with 10 bases between. The CDR3 contains 13 residues. CDR1 and CDR2 (germline): LNHDA, SQIVND (reference sequence). In the original processing: Nucleated cell counts were estimated from reference gene primer amplification. The assay was immunoSEQ multiplex PCR, and TCRdb's table has in-frame clones only and misses some. Clonal size and the V and J genes are those of that table, whereas D and trimming came from the DNA. The sample lists more than 150,000 clones; approximately 91% were seen once. The chain carries TRBV19 and TRBJ1-2; D unresolved. Specimen: peripheral blood. The clonotype originates from a woman in her 70s with acute or convalescent COVID-19. CDR3 bases: TGTGCCAGTACCTTCAACGGTAACTATGGCTACACCTTC. This codes for CASTFNGNYGYTF.